The 18 T cell receptor beta chains below all came from one sample that was sequenced in a study of blood T cell repertoires in COVID-19. Repertoires were generated with immunoSEQ multiplex PCR, while TCRdb's copy carries only in-frame clones and drops some. Altogether around 300,000 clones are present, around 88% being singletons, with the ten largest covering around 13%. Sample: peripheral blood. Receptors were obtained from a woman in her 70s with COVID-19, enrolled during active disease.

The chain employs TRBV5-6 and TRBJ2-1; TRBD2 matches at 9 bases. The ends lost 9 bases at V and 7 bases at J; junction bases unmatched: 23. The CDR3 totals 18 residues. The V gene's germline CDR1 is SGHDT and CDR2 YYEEEE. The CDR3 loop is CATRPIASGAWGENEQFF. In DNA, the CDR3 is TGTGCCACCCGACCAATAGCTAGCGGGGCATGGGGGGAGAATGAGCAGTTCTTC.

V and J are TRBV7-2 and TRBJ2-3; D remains ambiguous. In germline, CDR1 is SGHTA, CDR2 FQGNSA. This CDR3 region has 14 residues. The V and J ends lost 5 bases and 2 bases respectively, with 11 bases between them. CDR3 in DNA: TGTGCCAGCAGCCCAAACTTCTCCACAGATACGCAGTATTTT. Protein product: CASSPNFSTDTQYF.

The chain is built from TRBV30 and TRBJ1-1; a weak D match, TRBD1 (5 bases). The V end lost 3 bases, the J end lost 6 bases, and 11 bases lay between the germline ends. CDR3 length: 12 residues. CDR1 is GTSNPN and CDR2 is SVGIG in the germline V gene (reference sequence). In DNA, the CDR3 is TGTGCCTGGAGGAAGGGGCCCGCTGAAGCTTTCTTT. As protein: CAWRKGPAEAFF. Drawing the rest from reference TRBV30 and TRBJ1-1, the complete variable domain is SQTIHQWPATLVQPVGSPLSLECTVEGTSNPNLYWYRQAAGRGLQLLFYSVGIGQISSEVPQNLSASRPQDRQFILSSKKLLLSDSGFYLCAWRKGPAEAFFGQGTRLTVV.

The table lists this clone with a count of one. The chain employs TRBV19 and TRBJ1-3; D call uncertain. Deletions cut 7 bases from V and 3 bases from J, with 10 bases between. The CDR3 loop spans 13 amino acids. CDR1 and CDR2 (germline): LNHDA, SQIVND (reference sequence). CDR3 sequence (DNA): TGTGCCAGTACAAGGGAGTATGGAAACACCATATATTTT. Its protein is CASTREYGNTIYF.

The chain recombines TRBV19 with TRBJ1-1, with D tentatively TRBD1 (5 bases). The V end was cut by 3 bases, the J end by 2 bases, with 10 bases between. The CDR3 runs to 14 residues. The germline V gene encodes CDR1 LNHDA and CDR2 SQIVND (reference sequence). The CDR3 DNA is TGTGCCAGTAGTATGGAGGGGTCTAACACTGAAGCTTTCTTT. Translated: CASSMEGSNTEAFF. Supplemented by reference TRBV19 and TRBJ1-1, the full variable domain reads DGGITQSPKYLFRKEGQNVTLSCEQNLNHDAMYWYRQDPGQGLRLIYYSQIVNDFQKGDIAEGYSVSREKKESFPLTVTSAQKNPTAFYLCASSMEGSNTEAFFGQGTRLTVV.

The J gene is TRBJ2-7, the V gene TRBV7-2, with D possibly matching TRBD2 (5 bases). Per the germline V gene, CDR1 is SGHTA and CDR2 is FQGNSA. V gave up 5 bases and J gave up 3 bases, with 14 bases separating them. The CDR3 has 14 amino acids. CDR3 bases: TGTGCCAGCAGCATCAACAGCGGTGGCTACGAGCAGTACTTC. This sequence encodes CASSINSGGYEQYF. The full variable domain, rest sourced from reference TRBV7-2 and TRBJ2-7, is GAGVSQSPSNKVTEKGKDVELRCDPISGHTALYWYRQSLGQGLEFLIYFQGNSAPDKSGLPSDRFSAERTGGSVSTLTIQRTQQEDSAVYLCASSINSGGYEQYFGPGTRLTVT.

The rearrangement uses TRBV27 and TRBJ2-5; 8 bases map to TRBD1. Germline CDR1 MNHEY, CDR2 SMNVEV (reference sequence). Losses at the gene ends were 3 bases for V and 4 bases for J; bases not matched to a gene: 4. The CDR3 is made up of 14 amino acids. CDR3 amino acids: CASSFTGGGETQYF. The DNA for the CDR3 is TGTGCCAGCAGTTTCACAGGGGGTGGAGAGACCCAGTACTTC.

In regard to this clone: Mismatch with germline at one junction end may stem from a read error. The CDR3 protein is CASSHSTFAGNYGYTF. DNA for the CDR3: TGTGCCAGCAGTCACTCGACTTTTGCGGGAAACTATGGCTACACCTTC. V is TRBV6-5 and J is TRBJ1-2; D unclear. This CDR3 contains 16 residues. Germline values: CDR1 MNHEY, CDR2 SVGAGI.

V is TRBV18 and J is TRBJ1-1; D possibly corresponds to TRBD1 (5 bases). The CDR3 sequence is 14 residues long. Trimming pared 6 bases from V and 4 bases from J, leaving 15 bases between. The germline V gene encodes CDR1 KGHSH and CDR2 LQKENI. The CDR3 here is CASSQTGGGTEAFF. For the CDR3, the DNA is TGTGCCAGCTCCCAAACGGGGGGTGGCACTGAAGCTTTCTTT.

V is TRBV7-9 and J is TRBJ1-1; D unresolved. V shed 1 base and J shed 0 bases, with 12 bases lying between them. This CDR3 has 16 amino acids. Germline assignment: CDR1 SEHNR and CDR2 FQNEAQ (reference sequence). The CDR3 DNA reads TGTGCCAGCAGCTTAGGGAGGGCAAGAATGAACACTGAAGCTTTCTTT. This encodes CASSLGRARMNTEAFF.

Comments on this clone: One junction end does not reproduce the germline sequence, and a read error may be involved. The CDR3 region has the DNA TGTGCCAGCAGTGAAGGCACAGGTCTTTATGTCTACACCTTC. It is translated as CASSEGTGLYVYTF. V gene TRBV2 combines with J gene TRBJ1-2; D is possibly TRBD1 (5 bases). CDR1 and CDR2 (germline): SNHLY, FYNNEI. This CDR3 contains 14 residues.

The chain recombines TRBV27 with TRBJ1-1; TRBD1 aligns across 7 bases. Germline CDR1 MNHEY, CDR2 SMNVEV (reference sequence). The CDR3 runs to 14 residues. V lost 6 bases, J lost 3 bases, and 7 bases stayed unmatched. CDR3 in DNA: TGTGCCAGCAGAAACTACAGGGGTGACACTGAAGCTTTCTTT. Its translation: CASRNYRGDTEAFF.

The chain recombines TRBV12-3 or TRBV12-4 with TRBJ1-1; no firm D call. The V gene lost 3 bases and the J gene lost 4 bases, with 9 bases spanning the gap. The CDR3 runs to 13 residues. CDR3 residues: CASSLWAGTEAFF. The CDR3 DNA reads TGTGCCAGCAGTTTGTGGGCGGGCACTGAAGCTTTCTTT.

The genes are TRBV10-3 and TRBJ2-5; maybe TRBD1 (6 bases). Per the germline V gene, CDR1 is ENHRY and CDR2 is SYGVKD. Trimming took off 0 bases at V and 1 base at J, with 12 bases between the two ends. This CDR3 is built from 16 residues. Written as DNA, the CDR3 is TGTGCCATCAGTGAGTCGACTTTAGGGGGCCAAGAGACCCAGTACTTC. It encodes CAISESTLGGQETQYF.

The chain recombines TRBV12-5 with TRBJ2-4; D is undetermined. The V end was cut by 2 bases, the J end by 0 bases, with 8 bases between. This CDR3 is built from 15 residues. Germline assignment: CDR1 LGHNT and CDR2 FRNRAP. CDR3: CASGLSLEAKNIQYF. The CDR3 DNA reads as TGTGCTAGTGGTTTGTCGTTAGAAGCCAAAAACATTCAGTACTTC.

This chain connects TRBV15 to TRBJ1-4, with D uncertain. The CDR3 covers 16 residues. The germline CDR1 and CDR2 sequences are LNHNV and YYDKDF (reference sequence). Trimming removed 5 bases at V and 8 bases at J, with 21 bases between. CDR3 region: CATSGRPTQTWEKLFF. CDR3 DNA sequence: TGTGCCACCAGCGGGCGACCCACCCAAACGTGGGAAAAACTGTTTTTT.

The chain recombines TRBV5-1 with TRBJ2-7; the match to TRBD2 covers 14 bases. Trimming removed 0 bases from V and 1 base from J; junction bases left unmatched: 6. Germline V lookup: CDR1 SGHRS, CDR2 YFSETQ. The CDR3 length is 18 residues. CDR3 amino acids: CASSLGLAGGVPSYEQYF. DNA for the CDR3: TGCGCCAGCAGCTTGGGACTAGCGGGGGGGGTCCCTTCCTACGAGCAGTACTTC.

This clone was recorded once. This chain connects TRBV6-5 to TRBJ2-7, with D possibly being TRBD1 (8 bases). CDR1 MNHEY and CDR2 SVGAGI come from the germline V gene. The CDR3 has 14 residues. Trimming shortened V by 6 bases and J by 7 bases, and 19 bases separated the two germline ends. This CDR3 reads CASSLGQAAGEQYF. The CDR3 DNA sequence: TGTGCCAGCAGCCTGGGACAGGCAGCGGGGGAGCAGTACTTC.